These 3 T cell receptor beta chains were all obtained from the same sample, sequenced in a study of blood T cell repertoires in COVID-19. Method: immunoSEQ multiplex PCR; TCRdb's copy keeps in-frame clones and lacks some. Of 180,000 or so clones listed, 80% to 90% are singletons. The sample comprised peripheral blood. The source is a woman aged 55-70 years with COVID-19, enrolled during active disease.

The count of this clone is one. The J gene is TRBJ1-5, the V gene TRBV19; 9 bases map to TRBD1. Germline loops: CDR1 LNHDA, CDR2 SQIVND (reference sequence). The CDR3 contains 15 residues. Losses at the gene ends were 7 bases for V and 4 bases for J; bases not matched to a gene: 8. The CDR3 DNA is TGTGCCAGTACCTCTCAGGACAGGGGTAATCAGCCCCAGCATTTT. Translation gives CASTSQDRGNQPQHF.

This clone has just a few counts. V and J are TRBV6-5 and TRBJ1-5; 11 nucleotides line up with TRBD1. Germline trimming cut 8 bases from V and 11 bases from J; bases unmatched to any gene: 11. The CDR3 has 14 residues. Germline V CDR1 and CDR2: MNHEY, SVGAGI. Here the CDR3 reads CASGTGGFRSTQHF. DNA for the CDR3: TGTGCCAGCGGGACAGGGGGGTTTAGGTCAACCCAGCATTTT.

The chain recombines TRBV27 with TRBJ1-5; D is unresolved. Deletions cut 1 base from V and 1 base from J, with 14 bases between. Per germline, CDR1 MNHEY and CDR2 SMNVEV (reference sequence). The CDR3 is 17 residues long. CDR3 DNA: TGTGCCAGCAGTTTATTCGGTTCCGAGGGAAGCAATCAGCCCCAGCATTTT. This gives the protein CASSLFGSEGSNQPQHF.